This TCR beta chain is from a study of T cell responses to AZD1222 COVID-19 vaccine. Study-wide results and caveats: White British people made up most donors, females outnumbered males, and clonal diversity was possibly underestimated.

The protocol was immunoSEQ multiplex PCR, while the TCRdb copy is restricted to in-frame clones and leaves out a portion. Counted here are 200,000 to 250,000 clones, roughly 94% occurring once; the ten biggest clones make up 1.7%. V was clipped by 6 bases and J by 1 base; unmatched bases: 7. From germline, CDR1 is MGHDK and CDR2 SYGVNS. This CDR3 is built from 16 residues. On this clone: The antigen remains undetermined.

The source was peripheral blood, collected 28 days after the second dose of the MenACWY control vaccine. The V gene is TRBV25-1, the J gene TRBJ2-1; 9 bases are a match to TRBD2. The TCR sequence derives from an adult who received the MenACWY meningococcal vaccine as a control. The CDR3 protein is CASSDLGLASYNEQFF. The CDR3, as DNA: TGTGCCAGCAGCGACCTGGGACTAGCATCCTACAATGAGCAGTTCTTC.